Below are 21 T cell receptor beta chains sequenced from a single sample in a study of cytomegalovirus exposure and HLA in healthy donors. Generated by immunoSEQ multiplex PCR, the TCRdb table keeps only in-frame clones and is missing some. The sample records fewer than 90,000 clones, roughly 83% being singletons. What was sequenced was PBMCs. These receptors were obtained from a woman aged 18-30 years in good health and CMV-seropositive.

CDR3 loop: CASSLWPGQGNEQYF. CDR3 DNA sequence: TGTGCCAGCAGCTTGTGGCCCGGACAGGGTAACGAGCAGTACTTC. J is TRBJ2-7 and V is TRBV5-4; 8 bases are a match to TRBD1. CDR3 size: 15 residues. The V and J ends lost 1 base and 5 bases, in that order; junction bases with no gene match: 8. From germline, CDR1 is SGHNT and CDR2 YYREEE (reference sequence).

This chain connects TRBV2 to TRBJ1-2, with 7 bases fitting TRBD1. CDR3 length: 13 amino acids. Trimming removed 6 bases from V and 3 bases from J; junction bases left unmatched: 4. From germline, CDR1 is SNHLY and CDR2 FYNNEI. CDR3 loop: CASSPGQDYGYTF. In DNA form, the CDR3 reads TGTGCCAGCAGCCCCGGACAGGACTATGGCTACACCTTC.

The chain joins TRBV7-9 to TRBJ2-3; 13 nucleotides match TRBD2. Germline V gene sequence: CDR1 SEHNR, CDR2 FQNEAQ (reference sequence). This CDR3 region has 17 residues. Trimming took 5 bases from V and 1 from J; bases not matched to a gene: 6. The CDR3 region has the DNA TGTGCCAGCAGCCTGATACTAGCGGGGGGGCGCACAGATACGCAGTATTTT. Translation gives CASSLILAGGRTDTQYF.

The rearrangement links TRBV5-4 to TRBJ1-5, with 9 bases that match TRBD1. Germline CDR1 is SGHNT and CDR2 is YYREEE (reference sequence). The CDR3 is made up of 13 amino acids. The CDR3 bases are TGTGCTACCTCGGACAGGGGAAATCAGCCCCAGCATTTT. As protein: CATSDRGNQPQHF.

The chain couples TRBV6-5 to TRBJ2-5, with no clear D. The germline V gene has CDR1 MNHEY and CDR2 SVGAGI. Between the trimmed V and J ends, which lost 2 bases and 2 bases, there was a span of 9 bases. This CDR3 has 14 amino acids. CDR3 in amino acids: CASSYTAGQETQYF. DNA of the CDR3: TGTGCCAGCAGTTACACGGCAGGACAAGAGACCCAGTACTTC.

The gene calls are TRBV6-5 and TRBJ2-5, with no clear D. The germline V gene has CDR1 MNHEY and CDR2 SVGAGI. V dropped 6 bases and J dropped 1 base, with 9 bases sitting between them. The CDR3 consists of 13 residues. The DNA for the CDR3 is TGTGCCAGCAGGCGGATCATCCAAGAGACCCAGTACTTC. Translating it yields CASRRIIQETQYF.

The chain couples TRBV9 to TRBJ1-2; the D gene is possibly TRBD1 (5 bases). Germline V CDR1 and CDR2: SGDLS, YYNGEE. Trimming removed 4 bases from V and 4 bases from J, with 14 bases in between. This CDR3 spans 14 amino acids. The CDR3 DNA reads TGTGCCAGCAGCTCCGACGGGGGACCCTATGGCTACACCTTC. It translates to CASSSDGGPYGYTF. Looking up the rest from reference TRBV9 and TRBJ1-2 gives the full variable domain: DSGVTQTPKHLITATGQRVTLRCSPRSGDLSVYWYQQSLDQGLQFLIQYYNGEERAKGNILERFSAQQFPDLHSELNLSSLELGDSALYFCASSSDGGPYGYTFGSGTRLTVV.

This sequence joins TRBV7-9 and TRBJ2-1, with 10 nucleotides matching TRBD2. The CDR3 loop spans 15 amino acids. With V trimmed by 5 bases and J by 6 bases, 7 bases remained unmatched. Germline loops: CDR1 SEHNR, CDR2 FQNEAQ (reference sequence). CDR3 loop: CASSQSGGAINEQFF. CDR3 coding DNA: TGTGCCAGCAGCCAGAGCGGGGGGGCCATCAATGAGCAGTTCTTC. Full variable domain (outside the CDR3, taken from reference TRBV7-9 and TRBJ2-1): DTGVSQNPRHKITKRGQNVTFRCDPISEHNRLYWYRQTLGQGPEFLTYFQNEAQLEKSRLLSDRFSAERPKGSFSTLEIQRTEQGDSAMYLCASSQSGGAINEQFFGPGTRLTVL.

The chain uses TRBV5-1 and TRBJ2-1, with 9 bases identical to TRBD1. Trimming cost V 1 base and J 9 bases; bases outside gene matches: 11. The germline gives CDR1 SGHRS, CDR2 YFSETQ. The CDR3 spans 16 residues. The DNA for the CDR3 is TGCGCCAGCAGCTTGAGAGGGGACAGGGCTGTCGGTGAGCAGTTCTTC. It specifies CASSLRGDRAVGEQFF.

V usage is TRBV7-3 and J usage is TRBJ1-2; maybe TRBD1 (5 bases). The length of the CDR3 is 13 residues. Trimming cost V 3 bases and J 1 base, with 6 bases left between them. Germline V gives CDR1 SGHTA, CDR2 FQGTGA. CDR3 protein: CASSLGRNYGYTF. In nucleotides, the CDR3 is TGTGCCAGCAGCTTGGGGCGTAACTATGGCTACACCTTC.

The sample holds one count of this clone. CDR3 residues: CASRRNEKLFF. The CDR3 coding sequence is TGTGCCAGCAGGAGAAATGAAAAACTGTTTTTT. This chain links TRBV28 with TRBJ1-4; D unresolved. Germline assignment: CDR1 MDHEN and CDR2 SYDVKM. The germline V and J ends were trimmed by 6 bases and 5 bases, with 4 bases remaining between them. The CDR3 has 11 residues.

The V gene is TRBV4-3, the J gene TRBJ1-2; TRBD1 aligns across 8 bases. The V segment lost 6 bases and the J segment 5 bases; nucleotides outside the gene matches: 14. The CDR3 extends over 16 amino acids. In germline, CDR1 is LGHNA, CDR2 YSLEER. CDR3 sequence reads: CASSQSQGARSYGYTF. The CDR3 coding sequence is TGCGCCAGCAGTCAAAGCCAGGGGGCACGTTCGTATGGCTACACCTTC.

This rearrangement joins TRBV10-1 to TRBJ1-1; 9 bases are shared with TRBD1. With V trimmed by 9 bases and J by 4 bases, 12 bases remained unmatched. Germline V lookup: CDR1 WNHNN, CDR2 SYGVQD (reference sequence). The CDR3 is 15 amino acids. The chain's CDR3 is CARNRDREQLTEAFF. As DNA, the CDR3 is TGCGCCAGGAACCGGGACAGGGAGCAGCTCACTGAAGCTTTCTTT.

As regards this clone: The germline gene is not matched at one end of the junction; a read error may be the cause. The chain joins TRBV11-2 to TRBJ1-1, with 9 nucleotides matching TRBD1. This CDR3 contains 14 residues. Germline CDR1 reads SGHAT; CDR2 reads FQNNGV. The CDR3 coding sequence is TGTGCCAGCAGCCCTGGGACAGGGAACGCTGAAGCTTTCTTT. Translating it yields CASSPGTGNAEAFF. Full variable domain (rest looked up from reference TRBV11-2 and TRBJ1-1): EAGVAQSPRYKIIEKRQSVAFWCNPISGHATLYWYQQILGQGPKLLIQFQNNGVVDDSQLPKDRFSAERLKGVDSTLKIQPAKLEDSAVYLCASSPGTGNAEAFFGQGTRLTVV.

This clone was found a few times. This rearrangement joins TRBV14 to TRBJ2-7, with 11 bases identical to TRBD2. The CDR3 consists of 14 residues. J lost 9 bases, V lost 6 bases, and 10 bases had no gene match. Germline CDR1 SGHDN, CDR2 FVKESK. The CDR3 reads CASRPSGGPTTQYF. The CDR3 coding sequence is TGTGCCAGCAGACCTAGCGGGGGGCCTACGACGCAGTACTTC.

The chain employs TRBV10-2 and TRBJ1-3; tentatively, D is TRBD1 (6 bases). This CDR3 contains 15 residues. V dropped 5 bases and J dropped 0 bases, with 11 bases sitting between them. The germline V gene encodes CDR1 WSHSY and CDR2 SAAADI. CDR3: CASSPGQTSGNTIYF. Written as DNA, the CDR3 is TGCGCCAGCAGTCCAGGACAGACCTCTGGAAACACCATATATTTT.

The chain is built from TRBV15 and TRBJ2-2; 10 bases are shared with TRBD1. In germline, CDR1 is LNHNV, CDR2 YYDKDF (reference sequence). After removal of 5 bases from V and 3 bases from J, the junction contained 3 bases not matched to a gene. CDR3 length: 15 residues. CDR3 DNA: TGTGCCACCAGCGGCGGACAGGGGGACACCGGGGAGCTGTTTTTT. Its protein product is CATSGGQGDTGELFF.

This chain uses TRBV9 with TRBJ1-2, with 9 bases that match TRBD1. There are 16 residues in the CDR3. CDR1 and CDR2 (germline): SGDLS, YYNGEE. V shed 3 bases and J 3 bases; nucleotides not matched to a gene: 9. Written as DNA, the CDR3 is TGTGCCAGCAGCGGATGGGACAGGGAATATGACTATGGCTACACCTTC. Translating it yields CASSGWDREYDYGYTF.

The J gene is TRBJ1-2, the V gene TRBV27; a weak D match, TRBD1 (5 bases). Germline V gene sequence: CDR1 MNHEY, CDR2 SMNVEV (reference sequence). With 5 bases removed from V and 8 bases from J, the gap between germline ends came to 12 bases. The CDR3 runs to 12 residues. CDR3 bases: TGTGCCAGCAGTCCCCGGGGGAAGGGCTACACCTTC. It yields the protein CASSPRGKGYTF.

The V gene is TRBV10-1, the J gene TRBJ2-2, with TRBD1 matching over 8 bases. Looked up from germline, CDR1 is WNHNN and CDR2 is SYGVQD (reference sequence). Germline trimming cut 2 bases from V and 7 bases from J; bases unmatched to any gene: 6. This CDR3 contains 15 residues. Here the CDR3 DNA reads TGCGCCAGCAGTGAGAACGAACAGGGGGTCGGGGAGCTGTTTTTT. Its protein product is CASSENEQGVGELFF.

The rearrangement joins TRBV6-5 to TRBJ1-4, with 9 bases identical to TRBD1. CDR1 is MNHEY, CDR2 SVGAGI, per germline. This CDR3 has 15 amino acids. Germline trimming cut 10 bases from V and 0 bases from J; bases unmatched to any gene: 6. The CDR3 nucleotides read TGTGCCACACAAGACAGGGGGTCAACTAATGAAAAACTGTTTTTT. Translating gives CATQDRGSTNEKLFF.